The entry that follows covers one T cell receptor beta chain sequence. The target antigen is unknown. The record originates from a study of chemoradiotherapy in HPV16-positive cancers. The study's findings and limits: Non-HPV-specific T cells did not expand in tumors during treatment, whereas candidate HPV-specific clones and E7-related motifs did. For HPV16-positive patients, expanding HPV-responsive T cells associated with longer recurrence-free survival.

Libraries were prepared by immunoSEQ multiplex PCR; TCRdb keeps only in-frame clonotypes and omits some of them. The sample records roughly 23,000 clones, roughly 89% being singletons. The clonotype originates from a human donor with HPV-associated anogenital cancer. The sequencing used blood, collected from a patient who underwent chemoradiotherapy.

CDR3 amino acids: CASTTLSRGRTDTQYF. The CDR3 nucleotides read TGTGCCAGCACTACCCTTTCGCGGGGCCGCACAGATACGCAGTATTTT. The chain links TRBV13 to TRBJ2-3; tentative D call: TRBD2 (6 bases). Trimming removed 7 bases at V and 1 base at J, with 18 bases between. CDR3 length: 16 amino acids. Germline V CDR1 and CDR2: PRHDT, FYEKMQ (reference sequence).